This T cell receptor (beta chain) was documented in a study of blood T cell repertoires in COVID-19. Study as a whole: Samples came from the United States, Italy and Spain, spanning acute and convalescent COVID-19. PBMCs, B-cell-depleted T cells, or T cells were the source of the cDNA or gDNA that made up the material.

Trimming shortened V by 1 base and J by 5 bases, and 14 bases separated the two germline ends. The germline V gene has CDR1 SGHTA and CDR2 FQGNSA. This CDR3 spans 15 amino acids. Under the authors' procedure: Nucleated cell number was recorded as an estimate derived from reference gene primer amplification. Assay used: immunoSEQ multiplex PCR; TCRdb lists only in-frame clones, some missing. D and trimming come from the DNA, and the V and J calls and clone size come from that table. The sample includes under 300,000 clones, roughly 84% of them seen just once. The TCR was taken from a woman between 40 and 50 years old who had recovered from COVID-19. Specimen: peripheral blood. The rearrangement links TRBV7-2 to TRBJ1-1, with a weak D call TRBD1 (6 bases). The CDR3 reads CASSLVVRGGTEAFF. CDR3 nucleotides: TGTGCCAGCAGCTTAGTAGTAAGGGGGGGGACTGAAGCTTTCTTT.